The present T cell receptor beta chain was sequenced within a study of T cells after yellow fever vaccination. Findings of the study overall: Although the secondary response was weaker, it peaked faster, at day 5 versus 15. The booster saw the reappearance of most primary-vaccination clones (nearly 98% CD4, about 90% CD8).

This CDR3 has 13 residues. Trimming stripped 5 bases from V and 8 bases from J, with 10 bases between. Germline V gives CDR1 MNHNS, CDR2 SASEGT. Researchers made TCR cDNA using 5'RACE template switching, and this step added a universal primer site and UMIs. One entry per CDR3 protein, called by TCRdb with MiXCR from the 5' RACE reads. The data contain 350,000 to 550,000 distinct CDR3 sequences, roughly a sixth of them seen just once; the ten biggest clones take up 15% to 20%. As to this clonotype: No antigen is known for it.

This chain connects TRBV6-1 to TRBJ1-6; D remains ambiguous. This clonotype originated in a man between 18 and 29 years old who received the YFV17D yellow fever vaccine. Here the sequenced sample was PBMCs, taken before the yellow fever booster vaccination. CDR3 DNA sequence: TGTGCCAGCAGTACCCTTGGGGATTCACCCCTCCACTTT. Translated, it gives CASSTLGDSPLHF.